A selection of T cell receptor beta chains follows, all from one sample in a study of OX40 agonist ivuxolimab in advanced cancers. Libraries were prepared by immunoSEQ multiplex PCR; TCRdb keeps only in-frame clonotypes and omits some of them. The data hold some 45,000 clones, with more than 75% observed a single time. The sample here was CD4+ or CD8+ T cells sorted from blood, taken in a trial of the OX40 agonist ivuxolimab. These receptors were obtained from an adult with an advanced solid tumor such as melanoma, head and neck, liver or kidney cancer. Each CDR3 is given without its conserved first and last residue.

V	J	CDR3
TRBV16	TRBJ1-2	ASSLLGGDSVYGYT
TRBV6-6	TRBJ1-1	ASIHGVRAF
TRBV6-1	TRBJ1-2	ASSGTEGYT
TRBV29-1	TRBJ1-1	SAVQGMRMNTEAF
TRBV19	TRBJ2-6	ASTPRGTGANVLT
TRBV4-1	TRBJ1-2	ASSLGDGRT
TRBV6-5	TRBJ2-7	ASNTRGTEVYEQY
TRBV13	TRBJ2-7	ASSSPSIPYEQY
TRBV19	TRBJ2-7	ASSIALTGSYEQY
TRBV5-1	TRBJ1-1	ASSSFTSGNTEAF
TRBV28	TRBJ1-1	ASTIVGMNTEAF
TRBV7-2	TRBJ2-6	ASSLRRAGQPSGANVLT
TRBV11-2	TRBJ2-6	ASSYLGAGANVLT
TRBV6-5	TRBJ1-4	ASSPFWRNNEKLF
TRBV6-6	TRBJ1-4	ASSNYPGQFNEKLF
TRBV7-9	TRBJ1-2	ASSLLLSGGYT
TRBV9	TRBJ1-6	ASSAYRGSPLH
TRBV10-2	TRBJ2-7	ASSEFSGTLYEQY
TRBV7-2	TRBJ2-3	ASSSIGQGSTDTQY
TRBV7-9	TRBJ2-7	ASSLGAGGSYEQY
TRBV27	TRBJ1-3	ASSITFSGARNTIY
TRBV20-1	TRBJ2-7	SVRKTGEQY
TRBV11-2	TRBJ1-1	ASSLPAAEAF
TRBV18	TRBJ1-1	ASSPPWTGANTEAF
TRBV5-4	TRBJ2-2	ASSYTSGGLPGELF
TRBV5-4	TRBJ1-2	ASSPGDRVPYGYT
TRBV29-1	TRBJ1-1	SVDRARNTEAF
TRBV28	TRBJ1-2	ASSLLLGYGYT
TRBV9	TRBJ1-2	ASSVGDRGGYT
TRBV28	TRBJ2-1	ASSWGTIYNEQF
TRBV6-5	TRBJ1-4	ASSYSTGVNEKLF
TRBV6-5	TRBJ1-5	ASTGEWDQPQH
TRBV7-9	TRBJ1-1	ASSLAGQLNTEAF
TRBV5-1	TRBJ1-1	ASSLAGTNTEAF
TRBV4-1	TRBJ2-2	ASSHRSRAGGPTGELF
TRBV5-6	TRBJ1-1	ASSLSDTPKAF
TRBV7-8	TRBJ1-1	ASSLGGRGGTEAF
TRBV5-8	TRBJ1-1	ASSLLAGALEAF
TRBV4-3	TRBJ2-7	ASSPGGFRGEQY
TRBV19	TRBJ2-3	ASSEGGTDTQY
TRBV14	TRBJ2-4	ASSSYRGLQY